Below are 10 T cell receptor beta chains sequenced from a single sample in a study of T cells in Graves' hyperthyroidism and ophthalmopathy. RNA transcripts gave rise to amplified TCR beta CDR3 regions. With the HTBI primer set, the TCR CDR3 went through a first round of RT-PCR. TCRdb reanalysed the multiplex PCR reads using MiXCR and keeps one entry per CDR3 protein. The sample holds approximately 690,000 distinct CDR3 sequences, about 14% seen once. Material for sequencing was blood. Receptors originate from a woman aged 45-60 years with Graves' ophthalmopathy.

There are many counts of this clonotype. The rearrangement links TRBV12-3 or TRBV12-4 to TRBJ1-1; TRBD1 matches 10 bases. This CDR3 region has 17 residues. V shed 5 bases and J 0 bases; nucleotides not matched to a gene: 9. The CDR3 protein is CASSKAMGQGLNTEAFF. The CDR3 nucleotides read TGTGCCAGCAGTAAGGCGATGGGACAGGGGTTGAACACTGAAGCTTTCTTT.

This clonotype was seen more than once but under ten times. V usage is TRBV11-1 and J usage is TRBJ2-1, with 13 bases lining up with TRBD2. Germline CDR1 and CDR2: SGHAT and FQDESV (reference sequence). The CDR3 has 19 amino acids. Trimming took 2 bases from V and 4 from J; bases not matched to a gene: 11. The CDR3 nucleotides read TGTGCCAGCAGCTTACGGACTAGCGGGAGATGGTTAGGATACAATGAGCAGTTCTTC. This encodes CASSLRTSGRWLGYNEQFF.

This clonotype turned up a few times. Here the CDR3 DNA reads TGTGCCAGCAGCCAAGACAGTCCCCGGGACAGGGGAGGTGAGCCCCAGCATTTT. Residues: CASSQDSPRDRGGEPQHF. This chain uses TRBV14 with TRBJ1-5; 10 nucleotides align to TRBD1. Per the germline V gene, CDR1 is SGHDN and CDR2 is FVKESK. The CDR3 runs to 18 residues. The junction had 13 bases not matched to a gene; V was cut back by 0 bases and J by 8 bases.

A remark on this clonotype: One end of the junction fails to match germline, which may point to a read error. This rearrangement joins TRBV7-9 to TRBJ2-3; TRBD2 is a possible D gene (6 bases). Germline V gene lookup returns CDR1 SEHNR and CDR2 FQNEAQ (reference sequence). The CDR3 totals 14 residues. The CDR3 reads CASSLAELAETQYF. The CDR3 DNA follows: TGTGCCAGCAGCTTAGCAGAACTAGCAGAAACGCAGTATTTT. Together with reference TRBV7-9 and TRBJ2-3, the CDR3 gives the full variable domain: DTGVSQNPRHKITKRGQNVTFRCDPISEHNRLYWYRQTLGQGPEFLTYFQNEAQLEKSRLLSDRFSAERPKGSFSTLEIQRTEQGDSAMYLCASSLAELAETQYFGPGTRLTVL.

This clonotype was counted at least ten times. V and J are TRBV6-1 and TRBJ2-5, with D possibly being TRBD2 (6 bases). V lost 5 bases, J lost 7 bases, and 23 bases lay in between. This CDR3 is 16 amino acids long. The germline V gene encodes CDR1 MNHNS and CDR2 SASEGT. CDR3 DNA sequence: TGTGCCAGCAGTTCCCGTCGTAGCGGCAGTGGGGGGACCCAGTACTTC. Its translation: CASSSRRSGSGGTQYF.

This clonotype came up a few times. The rearrangement joins TRBV7-9 to TRBJ2-1; D is perhaps TRBD2 (5 bases). Looked up from germline, CDR1 is SEHNR and CDR2 is FQNEAQ (reference sequence). The CDR3 contains 14 residues. Trimming pared 5 bases from V and 10 bases from J, leaving 18 bases between. The CDR3 loop is CASSPQVLIAEQFF. The CDR3 nucleotides are TGTGCCAGCAGCCCCCAGGTTTTGATAGCGGAGCAGTTCTTC.

This clonotype was seen at least ten times. This rearrangement joins TRBV20-1 to TRBJ2-5; D gene uncertain. Trimming pared 3 bases from V and 5 bases from J, leaving 4 bases between. CDR3 length: 10 residues. The V gene's germline CDR1 is DFQATT and CDR2 SNEGSKA (reference sequence). DNA of the CDR3: TGCAGTGCTAGTAGCGAGACCCAGTACTTC. Protein product: CSASSETQYF.

This clonotype was found many times. The rearrangement joins TRBV18 to TRBJ2-5; 10 positions agree with TRBD1. The germline CDR1 and CDR2 sequences are KGHSH and LQKENI. This CDR3 is 16 amino acids long. Trimming cost V 3 bases and J 5 bases; bases outside gene matches: 9. This chain's CDR3 is CASSPSAGTGDETQYF. In DNA, the CDR3 is TGTGCCAGCTCACCCTCTGCCGGGACAGGGGACGAGACCCAGTACTTC.

This clonotype was counted at least ten times. As DNA, the CDR3 is TGTGCCAGCAGCTTAATTGGGTCCCATGCCGCTGAAGCTTTCTTT. Residues: CASSLIGSHAAEAFF. V is TRBV7-9 and J is TRBJ1-1; the D is unclear. The germline V gene has CDR1 SEHNR and CDR2 FQNEAQ (reference sequence). This CDR3 has 15 residues. Trimming took off 2 bases at V and 6 bases at J, with 16 bases between the two ends.

On this clonotype: It may be a read error: a sequence one base away is much more abundant. This likely comes from a read error, as the CDR3 has no conserved phenylalanine or tryptophan at its end. The chain couples TRBV13 to TRBJ2-7; D gene uncertain. The CDR3 is made up of 14 amino acids. Trimming cost V 3 bases and J 3 bases, with 12 bases left between them. The germline V gene encodes CDR1 PRHDT and CDR2 FYEKMQ (reference sequence). CDR3 residues: CASSLARRFYEQYL. CDR3 nucleotides: TGTGCCAGCAGCTTGGCCAGGCGGTTCTACGAGCAGTACCTC.